Following are 7 T cell receptor beta chains from one sample sequenced in a study of tumor-infiltrating lymphocytes in oesophageal squamous cell carcinoma. TCRdb processed the PCR reads anew with MiXCR; each CDR3 protein has one entry. The sample carries fewer than 20,000 distinct CDR3 sequences, about 50% recorded once. The source material was normal esophageal tissue next to the tumor. All receptors derive from a female donor with esophageal squamous cell carcinoma.

This clonotype was recorded at least ten times. The chain couples TRBV6-1 to TRBJ2-4, with 9 bases fitting TRBD2. CDR3 size: 15 residues. Germline lookup yields CDR1 MNHNS and CDR2 SASEGT. With V trimmed by 4 bases and J by 8 bases, 9 bases remained unmatched. The chain's CDR3 is CASSVSGGGGDIQYF. For the CDR3, the DNA is TGTGCCAGCAGTGTTAGCGGGGGTGGGGGTGACATTCAGTACTTC.

The CDR3 loop is CASSPTWGGGYTF. The CDR3 DNA follows: TGTGCCAGCAGCCCAACCTGGGGGGGAGGCTACACCTTC. V gene TRBV7-2 combines with J gene TRBJ2-6, with D possibly being TRBD1 (5 bases). The DNA end favors TRBJ1-2, so the J call may be wrong. Germline V CDR1 and CDR2: SGHTA, FQGNSA. CDR3 length: 13 residues.

This rearrangement joins TRBV7-9 to TRBJ2-3; 10 bases line up with TRBD2. Gene TRBJ2-1 matches the end of the DNA better, so the J call may be wrong. From germline, CDR1 is SEHNR and CDR2 FQNEAQ (reference sequence). The CDR3 totals 13 residues. CDR3 loop: CASSPSGRDEQFF. Written as DNA, the CDR3 is TGTGCCAGCAGCCCTAGCGGGAGAGATGAGCAGTTCTTC.

The chain is built from TRBV7-3 and TRBJ2-3; D is possibly TRBD2 (7 bases). The CDR3 contains 14 residues. Germline loops: CDR1 SGHTA, CDR2 FQGTGA. Trimming removed 7 bases from V and 4 bases from J, with 15 bases in between. DNA for the CDR3: TGTGCCAGCACCCTAGGGGGGGGCTCAGATACGCAGTATTTT. Translation gives CASTLGGGSDTQYF. The full variable domain, completed using reference TRBV7-3 and TRBJ2-3, is GAGVSQTPSNKVTEKGKYVELRCDPISGHTALYWYRQSLGQGPEFLIYFQGTGAADDSGLPNDRFFAVRPEGSVSTLKIQRTERGDSAVYLCASTLGGGSDTQYFGPGTRLTVL.

A note on this clonotype: This sequence may be a read error, since a much larger clone differs from it by one base. This chain links TRBV27 with TRBJ2-3, with 7 positions matching TRBD1. The CDR3 sequence is 15 residues long. V lost 3 bases and J lost 14; bases outside the gene matches: 17. The germline gives CDR1 MNHEY, CDR2 SMNVEV (reference sequence). Here the CDR3 DNA reads TGTGCCAGCAGTTTCGGGACAGAGAACACCGGGGAGCTGTATTTT. Amino acid sequence: CASSFGTENTGELYF.

This clonotype was observed at least ten times. This chain links TRBV6-6 with TRBJ2-5, with 9 bases lining up with TRBD1. Germline values: CDR1 MNHNY, CDR2 SVGAGI (reference sequence). The V gene end was trimmed by 2 bases and the J gene end by 5 bases; junction bases not matched to a gene: 3. This CDR3 is built from 14 residues. This CDR3 reads CASSYTGGWETQYF. The CDR3 coding sequence is TGTGCCAGCAGTTACACAGGGGGCTGGGAGACCCAGTACTTC.

This rearrangement joins TRBV7-2 to TRBJ2-5; D may be TRBD2 (7 bases). The last part of the DNA fits TRBJ2-7 better; the J call may be wrong. CDR1 is SGHTA and CDR2 is FQGNSA in the germline V gene. The CDR3 covers 16 residues. In nucleotides, the CDR3 is TGTGCCAGCAGCTTAGCGTGGGGGGGGGCCGCCTACGAGCAGTACTTC. This codes for CASSLAWGGAAYEQYF.